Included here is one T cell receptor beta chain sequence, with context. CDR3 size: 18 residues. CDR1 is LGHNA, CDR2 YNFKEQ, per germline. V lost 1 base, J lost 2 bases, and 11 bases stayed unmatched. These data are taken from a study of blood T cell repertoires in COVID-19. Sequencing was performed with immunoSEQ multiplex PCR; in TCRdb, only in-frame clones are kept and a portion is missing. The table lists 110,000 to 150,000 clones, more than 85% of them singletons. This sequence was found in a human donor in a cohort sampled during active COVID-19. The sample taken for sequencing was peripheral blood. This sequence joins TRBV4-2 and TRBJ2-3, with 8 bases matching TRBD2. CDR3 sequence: CASSQVAGGPLSTDTQYF. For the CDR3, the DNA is TGTGCCAGCAGCCAAGTGGCGGGGGGACCCCTTTCCACAGATACGCAGTATTTT.